The 19 T cell receptor beta chains below come from one sample, sequenced in a study of cytomegalovirus exposure and HLA in healthy donors. Use of 60 Vbeta and 13 Jbeta primers characterized the PCR. The protocol was immunoSEQ multiplex PCR, while the TCRdb copy is restricted to in-frame clones and leaves out a portion. The sample shows more than 100,000 clones, approximately 64% of them seen only once. Material for sequencing was PBMCs. The source of these receptors is a woman aged 45-65 years in good health and CMV-seronegative.

This chain uses TRBV5-5 with TRBJ2-2, with TRBD1 as a possible D gene (5 bases). The V gene's germline CDR1 is SGHKS and CDR2 YYEKEE (reference sequence). This CDR3 is 15 amino acids long. The ends were cut back, 0 bases at V and 4 bases at J, with 10 bases in the middle. The CDR3 sequence is CASSLGRAITGELFF. DNA for the CDR3: TGTGCCAGCAGCTTGGGCAGGGCTATCACCGGGGAGCTGTTTTTT.

The chain employs TRBV6-5 and TRBJ1-3, with TRBD1 matching over 7 bases. Trimming took 8 bases from V and 0 from J; bases not matched to a gene: 4. CDR1 and CDR2 (germline): MNHEY, SVGAGI. The CDR3 is 14 residues long. CDR3 DNA sequence: TGTGCCAGCTTAGGGACAGTCTCTGGAAACACCATATATTTT. It is translated as CASLGTVSGNTIYF.

This clone was seen just once. The gene calls are TRBV28 and TRBJ2-7; 9 positions match TRBD1. Germline V lookup: CDR1 MDHEN, CDR2 SYDVKM. CDR3 length: 16 residues. V shed 4 bases, J shed 4 bases, and the junction held 11 bases outside the gene matches. This chain's CDR3 is CASSSPPGTGPYEQYF. The CDR3 DNA follows: TGTGCCAGCAGTTCGCCACCCGGGACAGGGCCTTACGAGCAGTACTTC. Based on the CDR3 plus reference TRBV28 and TRBJ2-7, the full variable domain is DVKVTQSSRYLVKRTGEKVFLECVQDMDHENMFWYRQDPGLGLRLIYFSYDVKMKEKGDIPEGYSVSREKKERFSLILESASTNQTSMYLCASSSPPGTGPYEQYFGPGTRLTVT.

Only a few counts were recorded for this clone. This sequence joins TRBV5-6 and TRBJ1-2; D may be TRBD1 (5 bases). Germline V lookup: CDR1 SGHDT, CDR2 YYEEEE. Trimming took 0 bases from V and 6 from J, leaving 9 bases between them. The CDR3 spans 13 residues. CDR3 sequence: CASSLGLGDGYTF. In DNA form, the CDR3 reads TGTGCCAGCAGCTTGGGTTTAGGGGATGGCTACACCTTC.

The chain couples TRBV18 to TRBJ2-7; the D gene is possibly TRBD1 (5 bases). V gave up 1 base and J gave up 2 bases, with 15 bases separating them. Germline V gene sequence: CDR1 KGHSH, CDR2 LQKENI. The CDR3 is made up of 16 amino acids. This chain's CDR3 is CASSPRDSGMTYEQYF. CDR3 nucleotide sequence: TGTGCCAGCTCACCACGTGATTCAGGGATGACCTACGAGCAGTACTTC.

V usage is TRBV15 and J usage is TRBJ2-3, with 7 bases that match TRBD1. Germline V CDR1 and CDR2: LNHNV, YYDKDF (reference sequence). J gave up 0 bases and V 2 bases, and 5 bases lay outside the gene matches. The CDR3 totals 16 residues. CDR3: CATSRPRDSSTDTQYF. CDR3 nucleotides: TGTGCCACCAGCAGACCGAGGGACAGCAGCACAGATACGCAGTATTTT.

In this sample, this clone turned up once. This CDR3 reads CASSRSTGAGDEQFF. The DNA for the CDR3 is TGTGCCAGCAGCCGAAGTACAGGGGCTGGCGATGAGCAGTTCTTC. The chain couples TRBV27 to TRBJ2-1; 7 bases line up with TRBD1. The V and J ends lost 6 bases and 8 bases, in that order; junction bases with no gene match: 13. Germline CDR1 is MNHEY and CDR2 is SMNVEV (reference sequence). The CDR3 runs to 15 residues.

The chain is built from TRBV2 and TRBJ2-2, with 8 bases that match TRBD1. The junction had 10 bases not matched to a gene; V was cut back by 6 bases and J by 4 bases. Germline V gives CDR1 SNHLY, CDR2 FYNNEI. CDR3 length equals 16 residues. The CDR3 is CASSDNRGAGTGELFF. The CDR3 DNA is TGTGCCAGCAGCGATAACAGGGGGGCAGGCACCGGGGAGCTGTTTTTT.

The genes are TRBV2 and TRBJ2-3; 9 bases fit TRBD2. The CDR3 length is 15 residues. The germline V gene encodes CDR1 SNHLY and CDR2 FYNNEI. J gave up 0 bases and V 4 bases, and 2 bases lay outside the gene matches. The DNA for the CDR3 is TGTGCCAGCAGTGGGCTAGCGGGGAGCACAGATACGCAGTATTTT. It codes for CASSGLAGSTDTQYF.

The V call is TRBV10-1, the J call TRBJ2-2, with D perhaps matching TRBD1 (6 bases). This CDR3 spans 13 amino acids. CDR1 and CDR2 from the germline V gene are WNHNN and SYGVQD (reference sequence). Trimming pared 6 bases from V and 6 bases from J, leaving 11 bases between. Written as DNA, the CDR3 is TGCGCCAGCAGCAGACAGGCCGCCGGGGAGCTGTTTTTT. Amino acids: CASSRQAAGELFF.

This clone was seen more than once but under ten times. The junction departs from the called germline gene at one end, perhaps through a read error. The chain links TRBV28 to TRBJ2-1; 11 nucleotides align to TRBD2. Germline CDR1 and CDR2: MDHEN and SYDVKM. This CDR3 spans 14 amino acids. The CDR3 spells CASSPMASGRPRLF. The CDR3 coding sequence is TGTGCCAGCAGCCCCATGGCTAGCGGGAGGCCCCGTCTCTTC.

There are a few counts of this clone. The rearrangement uses TRBV18 and TRBJ1-4, with 7 bases that match TRBD1. CDR1 is KGHSH and CDR2 is LQKENI in the germline V gene. The CDR3 loop spans 16 amino acids. J lost 5 bases, V lost 1 base, and 7 bases had no gene match. This CDR3 is CASSPLMTGQNEKLFF. The CDR3 nucleotides are TGTGCCAGCTCACCACTAATGACAGGGCAAAATGAAAAACTGTTTTTT.

This clone was observed a few times. The chain employs TRBV7-3 and TRBJ2-1; 13 nucleotides line up with TRBD2. CDR1 is SGHTA, CDR2 FQGTGA, per germline. The CDR3 extends over 17 amino acids. The ends lost 5 bases at V and 8 bases at J; junction bases unmatched: 12. CDR3 sequence reads: CASSITSGRASVDEQFF. The CDR3 coding sequence is TGTGCCAGCAGCATTACTAGCGGGAGGGCCTCTGTCGATGAGCAGTTCTTC.

The rearrangement uses TRBV2 and TRBJ1-2; no definite D call. V was pared by 3 bases and J by 8 bases, with 13 bases between. The CDR3 runs to 13 residues. Germline V gives CDR1 SNHLY, CDR2 FYNNEI. This chain's CDR3 is CASSDGVGGGYTF. Here the CDR3 DNA reads TGTGCCAGCAGTGACGGGGTTGGTGGGGGCTACACCTTC.

J is TRBJ2-1 and V is TRBV14; TRBD2 might be the D (5 bases). This CDR3 contains 14 residues. The V and J ends lost 0 bases and 9 bases respectively, with 12 bases between them. Per germline, CDR1 SGHDN and CDR2 FVKESK. The CDR3: CASSQDLASLEQFF. The CDR3 bases are TGTGCCAGCAGCCAAGATCTGGCTAGCCTTGAGCAGTTCTTC.

V is TRBV29-1 and J is TRBJ2-3, with 9 bases lining up with TRBD2. Germline trimming cut 4 bases from V and 6 bases from J; bases unmatched to any gene: 14. The length of the CDR3 is 16 residues. CDR1 is SQVTM, CDR2 ANQGSEA, per germline. CDR3 residues: CSVVAAGGKHTDTQYF. CDR3 DNA sequence: TGCAGCGTTGTAGCAGCGGGAGGCAAACACACCGATACGCAGTATTTT.

The chain couples TRBV6-4 to TRBJ2-1; 14 bases map to TRBD2. Trimming cost V 5 bases and J 5 bases; bases outside gene matches: 2. Germline V gene data show CDR1 as MRHNA and CDR2 as SNTAGT. The CDR3 consists of 15 residues. This CDR3 is CASSSGLAGDNEQFF. The CDR3 bases are TGTGCCAGCAGTTCGGGACTAGCGGGAGACAATGAGCAGTTCTTC.

V usage is TRBV19 and J usage is TRBJ1-1; weak D call: TRBD1 (6 bases). The V and J ends lost 5 bases and 5 bases respectively, with 18 bases between them. The CDR3 runs to 15 residues. Germline loops: CDR1 LNHDA, CDR2 SQIVND (reference sequence). CDR3 DNA: TGTGCCAGTAGTCCACGGACAGCGCACGGGACTGAAGCTTTCTTT. Translation gives CASSPRTAHGTEAFF.

The chain carries TRBV2 and TRBJ2-1; D call uncertain. V was clipped by 4 bases and J by 7 bases, with 11 bases between them. Looked up from germline, CDR1 is SNHLY and CDR2 is FYNNEI. The CDR3 runs 13 residues. CDR3 in DNA: TGTGCCAGCAGTGGGTACCGGTCGAATGAGCAGTTCTTC. This translates into CASSGYRSNEQFF.